This note documents a single TCR beta chain sequence. Its target antigen remains unknown. Per-nucleotide qualities are absent, and no much larger clonotype sits a single base away. The data were taken from a study of T cells after yellow fever vaccination (dated by TCRdb to the late 2010s). At the level of the whole study: The SMART-Seq v4 Ultra Low Input RNA kit was used to prepare libraries from fractions with low cell numbers. To track T-cell clones before and after primary and booster YFV17D yellow fever vaccination, bulk TCR alpha and beta repertoires were sequenced longitudinally. Two healthy male donors, one aged 18 to 30 and one aged 30 to 40 years, made up the cohort. Blood samples were taken at several timepoints before and after primary and secondary immunization, and bulk PBMC replicates and cell subsets were isolated.

Sequencing relied on an Illumina NovaSeq 6000. TCR cDNA was synthesized by 5'RACE template switching, through which a universal primer site and unique molecular identifiers were introduced. Priming of cDNA synthesis was performed from both the TCR alpha and TCR beta constant segments. Two PCR steps were used to amplify libraries, with sample barcodes and sequencing adapters being added in the second step. Sequencing of libraries was performed on Illumina HiSeq 2500 (2x100 bp) or NovaSeq (2x150 bp). As for the original processing: MIGEC was used to demultiplex reads and collapse the reads into UMI consensus sequences, and MiXCR was used for V(D)J alignment. Using edgeR on replicate PBMC samples, clonotypes were called vaccine-responding if FDR was below 0.01 and the log2 fold change was above 5 up to day 15. Bulk clonotypes were assigned CD4 or CD8 identity according to which sequenced CD4 or CD8 repertoire held them at higher abundance. TCRdb ran its own pipeline on the public reads, namely fastp trimming at Q25 and MiXCR clone calling, and kept in-frame beta chains. Records with the same CDR3 protein are collapsed into one entry carrying the most frequent genes and DNA. For this entry, the V and J calls and clone size follow TCRdb and not the study's own pipeline. The sample table holds 280,000 or so distinct CDR3 sequences, of which 7.5% to 9% were seen once. Together, the top ten hold around 3.1% of the sample.

This sample's treatment or condition label indicates: live attenuated yellow fever vaccine strain. A standard Ficoll-Paque protocol was used to isolate PBMCs from peripheral blood. Dynabeads CD4 and CD8 positive selection kits were used to isolate CD4 and CD8 T-cell fractions. TriZol was used to extract RNA from bulk PBMCs, from CD4 and CD8 fractions, and from dextramer-positive and dextramer-negative fractions. Findings and caveats that apply to the study as a whole: A small fraction of clonotypes showed up in both the CD4 and CD8 compartments, probably as a result of convergent recombination. Computational filtering was needed because FACS-sorted repertoires could contain abundant contaminating clonotypes from the bulk population. Most clones expanded after primary vaccination were re-detected after the booster (just under 97% of CD4 and approximately 85% of CD8), suggesting broad memory maintenance. Because the study included only a couple of donors, the extent to which the findings can be generalized is limited. Compared with the primary T-cell response, the secondary T-cell response was faster but weaker, reaching its peak on day 5 rather than on day 15.

Ends trimmed: V by 9 bases, J by 0 bases; bases unmatched to a gene: 3. Spanning cysteine to phenylalanine, the CDR3 consists of 15 amino acids. The kept DNA is CDR3 alone, 45 bases in frame from the first base. The material sequenced was CD4+ T cells sorted from PBMCs, taken 5 days after the yellow fever booster vaccination. This clonotype originated in a man younger than 30 who received the YFV17D yellow fever vaccine. The V and J genes are TRBV12-3 or TRBV12-4 and TRBJ2-6; 9 bases in the middle match TRBD1. The CDR3 region reads CASTGGHSGANVLTF. The nucleotides are TGTGCCAGTACAGGGGGCCACTCTGGGGCCAACGTCCTGACTTTC.